The clone carrying this TCR beta chain has a single count. Measured with immunoSEQ multiplex PCR; TCRdb has only the in-frame clones, and not every one. The table shows over 100,000 clones, with around three quarters occurring only once. This entry belongs to a study of Ad26.COV2.S vaccination and SARS-CoV-2 variants. Germline values: CDR1 MDHEN, CDR2 SYDVKM. V dropped 5 bases and J dropped 7; count of bases not matched to a gene: 15. The CDR3 has 17 amino acids. The chain uses TRBV28 and TRBJ2-5; 11 bases are shared with TRBD1. This sequence was found in a human donor who had recovered from COVID-19. This specimen consisted of peripheral blood, obtained after recovery from COVID-19. The DNA of the CDR3 is TGTGCCAGCAGTCCATCACCGGGACAGGGGGTGACAGGGACCCAGTACTTC. This translates into CASSPSPGQGVTGTQYF.